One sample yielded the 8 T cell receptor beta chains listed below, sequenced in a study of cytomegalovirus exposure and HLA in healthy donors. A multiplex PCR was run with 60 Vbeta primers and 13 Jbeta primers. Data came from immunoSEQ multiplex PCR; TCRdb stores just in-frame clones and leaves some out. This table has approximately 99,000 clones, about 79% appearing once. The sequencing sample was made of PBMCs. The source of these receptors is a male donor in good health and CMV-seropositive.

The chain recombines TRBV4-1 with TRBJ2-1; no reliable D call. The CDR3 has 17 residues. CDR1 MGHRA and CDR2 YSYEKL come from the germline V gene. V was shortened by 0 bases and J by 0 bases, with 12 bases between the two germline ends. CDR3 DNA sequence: TGCGCCAGCAGCCAAGATGATCCTTTGAGCTCCTACAATGAGCAGTTCTTC. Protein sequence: CASSQDDPLSSYNEQFF.

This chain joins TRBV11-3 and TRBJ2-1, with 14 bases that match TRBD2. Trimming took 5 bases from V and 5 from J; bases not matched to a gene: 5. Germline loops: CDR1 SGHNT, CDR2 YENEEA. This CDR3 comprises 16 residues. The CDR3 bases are TGTGCCAGCAGCCTCCGACTAGCGGGGGGGAACAATGAGCAGTTCTTC. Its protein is CASSLRLAGGNNEQFF.

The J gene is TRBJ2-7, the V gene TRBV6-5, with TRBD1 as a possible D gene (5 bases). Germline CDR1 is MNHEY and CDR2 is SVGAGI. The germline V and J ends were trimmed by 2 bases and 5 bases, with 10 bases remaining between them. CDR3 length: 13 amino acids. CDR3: CASSYRGKDEQYF. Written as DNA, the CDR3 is TGTGCCAGCAGTTACAGGGGAAAAGACGAGCAGTACTTC.

The CDR3 bases are TGCGCCAGCAGCCCCGCCGGGGTGCGTAAAACCATATATTTT. Translating gives CASSPAGVRKTIYF. The J gene is TRBJ1-3, the V gene TRBV5-1; the D is unclear. The germline V gene has CDR1 SGHRS and CDR2 YFSETQ. V lost 4 bases, J lost 10 bases, and 18 bases lay in between. This CDR3 is built from 14 residues. The full variable domain, with the rest looked up from reference TRBV5-1 and TRBJ1-3, is KAGVTQTPRYLIKTRGQQVTLSCSPISGHRSVSWYQQTPGQGLQFLFEYFSETQRNKGNFPGRFSGRQFSNSRSEMNVSTLELGDSALYLCASSPAGVRKTIYFGEGSWLTVV.

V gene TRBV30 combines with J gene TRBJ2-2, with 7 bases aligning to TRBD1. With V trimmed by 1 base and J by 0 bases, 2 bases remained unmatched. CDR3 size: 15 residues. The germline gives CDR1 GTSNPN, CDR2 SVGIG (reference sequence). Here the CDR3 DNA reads TGTGCCTGGAGTGCCGGGACAGCGAACACCGGGGAGCTGTTTTTT. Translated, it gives CAWSAGTANTGELFF.

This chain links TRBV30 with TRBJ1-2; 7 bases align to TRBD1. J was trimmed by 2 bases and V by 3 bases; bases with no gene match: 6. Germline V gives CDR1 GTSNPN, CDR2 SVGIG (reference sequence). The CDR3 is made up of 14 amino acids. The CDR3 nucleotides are TGTGCCTGGAGCCTGGGACAGTCGAACTATGGCTACACCTTC. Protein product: CAWSLGQSNYGYTF.

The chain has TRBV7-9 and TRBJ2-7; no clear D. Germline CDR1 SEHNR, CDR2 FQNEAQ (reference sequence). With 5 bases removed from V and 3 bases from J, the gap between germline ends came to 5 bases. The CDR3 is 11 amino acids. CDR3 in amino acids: CASSPLYEQYF. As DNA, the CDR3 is TGTGCCAGCAGCCCCCTCTACGAGCAGTACTTC.

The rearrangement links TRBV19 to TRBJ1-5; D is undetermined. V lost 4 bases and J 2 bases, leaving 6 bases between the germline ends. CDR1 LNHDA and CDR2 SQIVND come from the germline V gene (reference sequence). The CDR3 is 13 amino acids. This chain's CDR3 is CASSNQGNQPQHF. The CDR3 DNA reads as TGTGCCAGTAGTAATCAGGGCAATCAGCCCCAGCATTTT. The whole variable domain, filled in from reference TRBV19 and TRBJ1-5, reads DGGITQSPKYLFRKEGQNVTLSCEQNLNHDAMYWYRQDPGQGLRLIYYSQIVNDFQKGDIAEGYSVSREKKESFPLTVTSAQKNPTAFYLCASSNQGNQPQHFGDGTRLSIL.